A selection of T cell receptor beta chains follows, all from one sample in a study of PD-L1 blockade in urothelial cancer. TCRdb keeps only in-frame clones here, not all; method: immunoSEQ multiplex PCR. The data show tens of thousands of clones, roughly 87% seen once. Sample: PBMCs, taken around atezolizumab (anti-PD-L1) treatment. The receptors were gathered from a woman aged 60-70 years with urothelial cancer. Each CDR3 is given with its conserved first and last residue. Each record gives: CDR3 length, V gene, D gene, J gene, clone size, CDR3 protein, CDR3 DNA. D genes are given only for firm matches. The size entry is marked missing in some rows and otherwise reads once, few, many or a size class.

18	TRBV7-9	TRBD2	TRBJ2-1	.	CASSLGVAGGPPYNEQFF	TGTGCCAGCAGCTTAGGTGTCGCGGGGGGACCCCCCTACAATGAGCAGTTCTTC
14	TRBV18	TRBD1	TRBJ1-5	.	CASSTTDRDQPQHF	TGTGCCAGCTCAACCACCGACAGGGATCAGCCCCAGCATTTT
15	TRBV6-5	.	TRBJ2-7	.	CAISRTTGTSYEQYF	TGTGCCATCAGTCGAACCACCGGGACTTCCTACGAGCAGTACTTC
14	TRBV28	.	TRBJ2-1	.	CASSLEHGGNEQFF	TGTGCCAGCAGTTTAGAACACGGGGGCAATGAGCAGTTCTTC
12	TRBV29-1	.	TRBJ2-3	.	CSVWIAQDTQYF	TGCAGCGTTTGGATAGCCCAAGATACGCAGTATTTT
15	TRBV21-1	.	TRBJ2-5	.	CASSKYEADQETQYF	TGTGCCAGCAGCAAATACGAGGCAGATCAAGAGACCCAGTACTTC
14	TRBV11-1	.	TRBJ2-2	.	CASSSEGFTGELFF	TGTGCCAGCAGCTCGGAGGGCTTCACCGGGGAGCTGTTTTTT
10	TRBV29-1	.	TRBJ2-1	.	CSAVYNEQFF	TGCAGCGCTGTATACAATGAGCAGTTCTTC
15	TRBV2	TRBD1	TRBJ2-2	.	CASRGGSTNTGELFF	TGTGCCAGCAGAGGGGGCAGTACGAACACCGGGGAGCTGTTTTTT
14	TRBV2	.	TRBJ1-1	once	CASSVGRAMGKAFF	TGTGCCAGCAGTGTAGGCAGGGCGATGGGAAAAGCTTTCTTT
15	TRBV7-2	.	TRBJ2-5	.	CASIALTGEQETQYF	TGTGCCAGCATCGCCCTTACCGGGGAACAAGAGACCCAGTACTTC
14	TRBV28	.	TRBJ2-7	.	CASSPYRRHYEQYF	TGTGCCAGCAGTCCTTACAGGAGACACTACGAGCAGTACTTC
13	TRBV18	.	TRBJ1-3	.	CASSESSGNTIYF	TGTGCCAGCTCGGAGAGCTCTGGAAACACCATATATTTT
15	TRBV5-4	TRBD1	TRBJ1-1	.	CASSLGTGGWTEAFF	TGTGCCAGCAGCTTGGGGACAGGGGGGTGGACTGAAGCTTTCTTT
16	TRBV19	TRBD1	TRBJ1-1	.	CATSEGTGGVSTEAFF	TGTGCCACTTCAGAGGGGACAGGGGGCGTCAGCACTGAAGCTTTCTTT